This TCR beta chain was identified in a study of tumour-infiltrating T cells in Burkitt lymphoma. Study-wide context: Patients covered every epidemiological subtype of Burkitt lymphoma. Repertoire clonality predicted overall and progression-free survival. Study outcomes and limitations: Public clonotypes, several, appeared across numerous Burkitt lymphoma patients.

Produced via immunoSEQ multiplex PCR; TCRdb's table is partial and in-frame only. The sample has roughly 4,200 clones; more than 13% are singletons. This clone was counted between two and nine times. Its antigen is unknown. The CDR3 has 14 amino acids. CDR1 is SGHDN and CDR2 is FVKESK in the germline V gene. With 6 bases clipped from V and 8 bases from J, the junction kept 8 bases outside the gene matches. The rearrangement uses TRBV14 and TRBJ2-1, with TRBD1 matching 9 bases. The sequence derives from a human donor with Burkitt lymphoma. Sequenced: tumor tissue. The CDR3 spells CASRDRGGSYEQFF. The CDR3 DNA follows: TGTGCCAGCAGGGACAGGGGAGGGTCGTATGAGCAGTTCTTC.